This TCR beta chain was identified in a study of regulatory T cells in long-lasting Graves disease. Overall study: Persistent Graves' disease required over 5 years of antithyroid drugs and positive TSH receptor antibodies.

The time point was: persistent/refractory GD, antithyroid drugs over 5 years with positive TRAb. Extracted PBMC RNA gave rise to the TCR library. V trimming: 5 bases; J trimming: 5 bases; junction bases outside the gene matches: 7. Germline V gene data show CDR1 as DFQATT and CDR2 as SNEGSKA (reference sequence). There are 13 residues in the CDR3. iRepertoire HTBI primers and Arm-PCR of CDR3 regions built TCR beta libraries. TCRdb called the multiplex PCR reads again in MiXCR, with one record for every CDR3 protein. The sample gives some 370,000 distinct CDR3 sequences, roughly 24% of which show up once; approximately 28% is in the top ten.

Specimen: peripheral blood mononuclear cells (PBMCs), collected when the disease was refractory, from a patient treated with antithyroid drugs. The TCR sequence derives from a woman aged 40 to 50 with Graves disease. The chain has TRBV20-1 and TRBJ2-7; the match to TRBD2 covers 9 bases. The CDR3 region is CSASIAGDHEQYF. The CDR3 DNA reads TGCAGTGCTTCTATAGCGGGAGATCACGAGCAGTACTTC.